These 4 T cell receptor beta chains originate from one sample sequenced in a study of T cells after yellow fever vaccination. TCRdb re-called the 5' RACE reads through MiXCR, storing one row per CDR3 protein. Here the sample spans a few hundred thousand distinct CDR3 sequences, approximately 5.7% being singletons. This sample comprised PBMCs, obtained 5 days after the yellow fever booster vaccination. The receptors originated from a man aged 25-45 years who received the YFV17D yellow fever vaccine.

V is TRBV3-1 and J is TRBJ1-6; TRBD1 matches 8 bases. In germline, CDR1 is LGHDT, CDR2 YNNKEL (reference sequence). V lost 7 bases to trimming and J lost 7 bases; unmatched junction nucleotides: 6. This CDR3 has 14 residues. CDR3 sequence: CASNDRGGNSPLHF. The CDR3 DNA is TGTGCCAGCAACGACAGGGGAGGGAATTCACCCCTCCACTTT.

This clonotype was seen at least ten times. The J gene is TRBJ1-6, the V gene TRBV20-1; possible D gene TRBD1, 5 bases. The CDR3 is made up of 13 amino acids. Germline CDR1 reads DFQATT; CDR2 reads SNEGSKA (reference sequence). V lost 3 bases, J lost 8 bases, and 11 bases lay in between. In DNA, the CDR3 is TGCAGTGCTAGGGACAATGAATATTCACCCCTCCACTTT. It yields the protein CSARDNEYSPLHF.

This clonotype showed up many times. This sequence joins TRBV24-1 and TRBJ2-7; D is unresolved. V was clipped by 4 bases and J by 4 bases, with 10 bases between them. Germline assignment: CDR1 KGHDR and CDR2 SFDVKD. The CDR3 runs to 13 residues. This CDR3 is CATSEPTSYEQYF. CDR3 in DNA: TGTGCCACCAGTGAACCGACATCGTACGAGCAGTACTTC.

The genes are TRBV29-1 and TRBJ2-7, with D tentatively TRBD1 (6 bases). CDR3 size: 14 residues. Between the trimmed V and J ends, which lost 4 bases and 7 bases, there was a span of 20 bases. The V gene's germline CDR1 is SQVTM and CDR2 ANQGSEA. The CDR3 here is CSVGPGEGGLEQYF. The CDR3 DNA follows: TGCAGCGTTGGACCGGGTGAAGGGGGTTTAGAGCAGTACTTC.